The clone carrying this T cell receptor beta chain was seen more than once but under ten times. Its antigen is currently unknown. The definition of stable Graves' hyperthyroidism was no ophthalmopathy progression within 18 months. This specimen comes from a study of T cells in Graves' hyperthyroidism and ophthalmopathy. Turning to the study itself: Peripheral blood was secured at the point of initial diagnosis, before any treatment. Study-level points and caveats: From stable hyperthyroidism, ophthalmopathy was separated by a 13 V-J model.

The CDR3 runs 15 residues. Germline assignment: CDR1 MGHRA and CDR2 YSYEKL. V lost 3 bases and J 1 base, leaving 13 bases between the germline ends. Amplified TCR beta CDR3 regions came from RNA transcripts. During a first-round RT-PCR of the TCR CDR3, the HTBI primer set was used. MiXCR was run by TCRdb on the multiplex PCR reads, yielding one entry per CDR3 protein. This table has hundreds of thousands of distinct CDR3 sequences, less than 15% appearing once. The sequenced sample consisted of blood. The source is a woman between 18 and 30 years old with Graves' hyperthyroidism. The J gene is TRBJ2-7, the V gene TRBV4-1; the D call may be TRBD1 or TRBD2 (5 bases each). The CDR3 region has the DNA TGCGCCAGCAGCCATGGGGCGGGTTCATCCTACGAGCAGTACTTC. This sequence encodes CASSHGAGSSYEQYF.